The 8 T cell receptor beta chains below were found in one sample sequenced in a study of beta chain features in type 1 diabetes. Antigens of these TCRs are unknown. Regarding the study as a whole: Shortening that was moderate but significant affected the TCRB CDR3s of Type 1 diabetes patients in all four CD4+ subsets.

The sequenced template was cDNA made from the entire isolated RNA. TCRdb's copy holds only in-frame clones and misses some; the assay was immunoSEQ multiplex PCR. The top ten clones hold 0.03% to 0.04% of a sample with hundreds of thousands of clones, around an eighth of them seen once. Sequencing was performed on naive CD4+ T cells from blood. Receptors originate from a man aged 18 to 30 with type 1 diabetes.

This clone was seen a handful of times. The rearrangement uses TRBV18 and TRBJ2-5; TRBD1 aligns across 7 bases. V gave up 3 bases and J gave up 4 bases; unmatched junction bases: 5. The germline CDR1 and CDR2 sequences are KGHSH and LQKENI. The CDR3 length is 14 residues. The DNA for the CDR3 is TGTGCCAGCTCACCCGACAGGGACGCAGAGACCCAGTACTTC. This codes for CASSPDRDAETQYF.

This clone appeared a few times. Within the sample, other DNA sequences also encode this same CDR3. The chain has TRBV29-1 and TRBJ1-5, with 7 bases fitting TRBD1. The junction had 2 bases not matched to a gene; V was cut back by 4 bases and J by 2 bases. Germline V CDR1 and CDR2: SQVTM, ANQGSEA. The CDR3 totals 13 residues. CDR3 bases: TGCAGCGTTGGACAGGGTCGCAATCAGCCCCAGCATTTT. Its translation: CSVGQGRNQPQHF.

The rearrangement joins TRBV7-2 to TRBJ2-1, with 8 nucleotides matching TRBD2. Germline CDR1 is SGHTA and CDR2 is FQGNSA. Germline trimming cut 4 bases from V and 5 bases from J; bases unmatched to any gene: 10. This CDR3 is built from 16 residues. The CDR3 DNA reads TGTGCCAGCAGCTCGTCAAGCGGGAGTGGTCACAATGAGCAGTTCTTC. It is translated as CASSSSSGSGHNEQFF.

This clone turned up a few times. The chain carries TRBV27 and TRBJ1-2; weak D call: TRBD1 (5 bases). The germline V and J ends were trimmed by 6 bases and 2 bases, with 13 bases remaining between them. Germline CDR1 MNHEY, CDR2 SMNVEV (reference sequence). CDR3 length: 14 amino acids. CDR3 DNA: TGTGCCAGCAGCCACGGGGGATCCAACTATGGCTACACCTTC. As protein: CASSHGGSNYGYTF.

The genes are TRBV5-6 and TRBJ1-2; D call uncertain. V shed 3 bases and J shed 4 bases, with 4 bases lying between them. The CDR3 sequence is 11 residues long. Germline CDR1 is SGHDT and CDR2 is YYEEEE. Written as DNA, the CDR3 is TGTGCCAGCAGCTCCGCCTATGGCTACACCTTC. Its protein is CASSSAYGYTF.

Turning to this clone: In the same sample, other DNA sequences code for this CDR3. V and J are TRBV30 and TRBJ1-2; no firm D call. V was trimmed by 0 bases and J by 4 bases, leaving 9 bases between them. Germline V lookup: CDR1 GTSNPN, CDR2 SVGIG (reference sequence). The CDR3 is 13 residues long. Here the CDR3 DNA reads TGTGCCTGGAGTGTAGCTGGACTCTATGGCTACACCTTC. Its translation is CAWSVAGLYGYTF.

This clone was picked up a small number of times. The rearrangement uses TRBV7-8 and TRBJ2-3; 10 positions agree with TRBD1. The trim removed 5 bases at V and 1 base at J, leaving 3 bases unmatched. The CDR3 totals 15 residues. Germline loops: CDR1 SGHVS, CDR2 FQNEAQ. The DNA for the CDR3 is TGTGCCAGCAGCGACGGGACAGGGGGCACAGATACGCAGTATTTT. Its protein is CASSDGTGGTDTQYF. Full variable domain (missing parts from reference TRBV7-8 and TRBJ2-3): GAGVSQSPRYKVAKRGQDVALRCDPISGHVSLFWYQQALGQGPEFLTYFQNEAQLDKSGLPSDRFFAERPEGSVSTLKIQRTQQEDSAVYLCASSDGTGGTDTQYFGPGTRLTVL.

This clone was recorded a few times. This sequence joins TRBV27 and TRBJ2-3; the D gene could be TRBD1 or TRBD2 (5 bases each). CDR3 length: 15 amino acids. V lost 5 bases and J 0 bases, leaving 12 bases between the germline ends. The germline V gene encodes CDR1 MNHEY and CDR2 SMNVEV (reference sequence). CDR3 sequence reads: CASSPRDPSTDTQYF. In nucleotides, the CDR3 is TGTGCCAGCAGTCCCCGGGACCCAAGCACAGATACGCAGTATTTT.